This entry features one TCR beta chain sequence. Its antigen is unidentified. A second about 6 to 12 cycle PCR used barcoded and J-beta primers. Through a template-switch adaptor with 12 random nucleotides, each cDNA molecule received a tag. MiXCR, applied by TCRdb to the 5' RACE reads, yields one record per CDR3 protein. The data contain under 2,000,000 distinct CDR3 sequences, less than 50% of them singletons. The entry originates in a study of blood T cells in healthy people across ages. Study-level results: More naive CD4+ cells and higher diversity were found in long-lived than in aged donors.

Germline CDR1 and CDR2: SEHNR and FQNEAQ (reference sequence). Trimming took 1 base from V and 11 from J, leaving 15 bases between them. The CDR3 is 13 residues long. This sequence originates from a middle-aged woman in good health. The chain recombines TRBV7-9 with TRBJ2-7; TRBD2 is a possible D gene (6 bases). Sample: blood. CDR3 nucleotide sequence: TGTGCCAGCAGCTTAGTTGGGCGGGGCCCCGAGTACTTC. This sequence encodes CASSLVGRGPEYF. Full variable domain (rest looked up from reference TRBV7-9 and TRBJ2-7): DTGVSQNPRHKITKRGQNVTFRCDPISEHNRLYWYRQTLGQGPEFLTYFQNEAQLEKSRLLSDRFSAERPKGSFSTLEIQRTEQGDSAMYLCASSLVGRGPEYFGPGTRLTVT.